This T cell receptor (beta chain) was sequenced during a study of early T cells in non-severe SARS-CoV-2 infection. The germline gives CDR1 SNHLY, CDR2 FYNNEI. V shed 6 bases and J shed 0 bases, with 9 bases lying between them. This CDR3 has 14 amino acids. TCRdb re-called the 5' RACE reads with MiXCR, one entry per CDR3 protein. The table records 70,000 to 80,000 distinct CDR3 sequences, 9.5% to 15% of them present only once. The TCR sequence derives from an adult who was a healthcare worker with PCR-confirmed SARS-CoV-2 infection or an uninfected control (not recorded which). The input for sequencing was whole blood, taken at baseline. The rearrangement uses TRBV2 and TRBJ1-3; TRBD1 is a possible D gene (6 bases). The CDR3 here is CASRSGDSGNTIYF. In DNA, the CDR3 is TGTGCCAGCAGGTCAGGGGACTCTGGAAACACCATATATTTT.